This TCR beta chain was sequenced for a study of technical replicates of blood from a handful of donors. The method was immunoSEQ multiplex PCR; TCRdb's version includes in-frame clones alone and lacks a portion of them. The sample has around 71,000 clones, more than 90% seen once. CDR3 length equals 13 residues. Trimming stripped 3 bases from V and 8 bases from J, with 11 bases between. CDR1 and CDR2 (germline): SGHAT, FQNNGV. The TCR comes from a human donor in good health. Sequences were obtained from T cells isolated from PBMCs. The genes are TRBV11-2 and TRBJ2-1, with D possibly TRBD2 on 6 matching bases. The CDR3 DNA sequence: TGTGCCAGCAGCTTCCCGGGAGTGGATGAGCAGTTCTTC. Its translation is CASSFPGVDEQFF. The whole variable domain, filled in from reference TRBV11-2 and TRBJ2-1, reads EAGVAQSPRYKIIEKRQSVAFWCNPISGHATLYWYQQILGQGPKLLIQFQNNGVVDDSQLPKDRFSAERLKGVDSTLKIQPAKLEDSAVYLCASSFPGVDEQFFGPGTRLTVL.